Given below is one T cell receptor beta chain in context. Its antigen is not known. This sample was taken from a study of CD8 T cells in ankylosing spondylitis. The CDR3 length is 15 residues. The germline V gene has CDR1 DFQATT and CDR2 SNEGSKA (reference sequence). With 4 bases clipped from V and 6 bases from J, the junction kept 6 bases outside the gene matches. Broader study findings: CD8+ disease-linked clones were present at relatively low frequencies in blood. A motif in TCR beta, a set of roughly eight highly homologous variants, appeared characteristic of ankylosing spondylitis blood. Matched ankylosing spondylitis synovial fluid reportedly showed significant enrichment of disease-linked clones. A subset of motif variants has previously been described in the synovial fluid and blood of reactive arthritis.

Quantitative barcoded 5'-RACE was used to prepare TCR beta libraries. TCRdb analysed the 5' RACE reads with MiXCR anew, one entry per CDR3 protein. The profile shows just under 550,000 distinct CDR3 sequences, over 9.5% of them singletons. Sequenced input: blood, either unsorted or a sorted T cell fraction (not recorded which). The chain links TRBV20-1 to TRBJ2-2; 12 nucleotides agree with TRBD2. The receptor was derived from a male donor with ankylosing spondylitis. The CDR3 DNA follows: TGCAGTGCTACGACTAGCGGGAGATGGGCCGGGGAGCTGTTTTTT. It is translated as CSATTSGRWAGELFF.